The source of this T cell receptor (beta chain) is a study of sequential checkpoint blockade in melanoma. The wider study: Arm A got nivolumab then ipilimumab; arm B the reverse, 1:1.

The assay was immunoSEQ multiplex PCR, and TCRdb's table has in-frame clones only and misses some. The sample includes under 6,500 clones, about 85% of them seen just once. This CDR3 has 13 amino acids. The germline CDR1 and CDR2 sequences are LNHDA and SQIVND (reference sequence). With 7 bases removed from V and 5 bases from J, the gap between germline ends came to 13 bases. Treatment meaning: randomized to nivolumab then ipilimumab (arm A) or the reverse (arm B). No patient had prior DNA-damaging chemotherapy. V gene TRBV19 combines with J gene TRBJ2-3, with TRBD2 as a possible D gene (5 bases). This receptor was obtained from a human donor with melanoma. Sample: CD8+ T cells sorted from blood (inferred from file names), taken from a patient given nivolumab and ipilimumab in sequence. The CDR3 DNA is TGTGCCAGTATGAGGGTTCCCGGAGATACGCAGTATTTT. It translates to CASMRVPGDTQYF.